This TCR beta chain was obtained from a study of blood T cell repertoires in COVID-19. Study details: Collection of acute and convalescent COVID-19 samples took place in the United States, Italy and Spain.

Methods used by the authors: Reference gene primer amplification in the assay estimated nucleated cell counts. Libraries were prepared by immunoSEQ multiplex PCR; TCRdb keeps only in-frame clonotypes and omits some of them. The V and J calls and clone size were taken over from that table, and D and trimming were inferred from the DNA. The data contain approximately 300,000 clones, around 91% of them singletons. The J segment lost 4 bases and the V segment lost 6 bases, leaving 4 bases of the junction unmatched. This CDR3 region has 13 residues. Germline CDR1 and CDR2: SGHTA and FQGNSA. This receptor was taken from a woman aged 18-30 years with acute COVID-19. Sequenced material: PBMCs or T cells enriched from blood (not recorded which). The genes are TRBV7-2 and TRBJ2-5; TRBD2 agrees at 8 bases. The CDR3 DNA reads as TGTGCCAGCAGTAGCGGGACCTCAGAGACCCAGTACTTC. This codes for CASSSGTSETQYF.